These T cell receptor beta chains were read from a single sample in a study of cytomegalovirus exposure and HLA in healthy donors. TCRdb's copy holds only in-frame clones and misses some; the assay was immunoSEQ multiplex PCR. This sample has around 200,000 clones, with 80% found just once. Material for sequencing was PBMCs. These receptors were taken from a boy aged 5-17 years in good health and CMV-seronegative. The CDR3 runs from the conserved cysteine through the conserved F or W. D genes are given only for firm matches. Clone size is shown for a subset of rows, as once, few, many or a class of expanded clone.

V,length,size,D,J,DNA,CDR3
TRBV4-1,14,NA,NA,TRBJ2-7,TGCGCCAGCAGCCGGCCGGAGGGCGGAAGCGAGCAGTACTTC,CASSRPEGGSEQYF
TRBV27,15,NA,TRBD1,TRBJ1-2,TGTGCCAGCAGTTTCGGACAGGCTTATAACTATGGCTACACCTTC,CASSFGQAYNYGYTF
TRBV11-2,15,NA,TRBD1,TRBJ2-2,TGTGCCAGCAGCTCCGGACAGGGGAACACCGGGGAGCTGTTTTTT,CASSSGQGNTGELFF
TRBV6-5,14,NA,NA,TRBJ2-5,TGTGCCAGCAGTTCGGCAGGGGTGGGGGAGACCCAGTACTTC,CASSSAGVGETQYF
TRBV21-1,19,once,NA,TRBJ2-7,TGTGCCAGCAGCCCCCGCCCCGGGACTAGCGGGGTGGGGGGCCACGAGCAGTACTTC,CASSPRPGTSGVGGHEQYF
TRBV30,11,NA,TRBD1,TRBJ1-2,TGTGCCTGGGGACAGGGTTGGGGCTACACCTTC,CAWGQGWGYTF
TRBV9,14,NA,NA,TRBJ1-2,TGTGCCAGCAGCCCCGGACAGAGAGAATATGGCTACACCTTC,CASSPGQREYGYTF
TRBV7-3,15,NA,TRBD2,TRBJ2-3,TGTGCCAGCAGCCGCGGGGGATCTAGCACAGATACGCAGTATTTT,CASSRGGSSTDTQYF
TRBV28,14,NA,TRBD1,TRBJ2-7,TGTGCCAGCAGACCCCGGGACAGGGGTCTCGAGCAGTACTTC,CASRPRDRGLEQYF
TRBV10-3,17,few,TRBD1,TRBJ1-2,TGTGCCATCAGTGAGTCGGGGACAGGGAGAGGGGACTATGGCTACACCTTC,CAISESGTGRGDYGYTF
TRBV30,15,NA,NA,TRBJ1-2,TGTGCCCGACGGGACATGCGTGGGACGAGCTATGGCTACACCTTC,CARRDMRGTSYGYTF
TRBV4-2,14,NA,TRBD2,TRBJ2-5,TGTGCCAGCAGCCAAGATCGCGGGAGAGAGACCCAGTACTTC,CASSQDRGRETQYF
TRBV15,15,NA,TRBD1,TRBJ1-2,TGTGCCACCAGCAGAGAGGCGACAGGGAGCTATGGCTACACCTTC,CATSREATGSYGYTF
TRBV6-6,16,NA,NA,TRBJ1-2,TGTGCCAGCAGTCAGAAAGGGACATCAATCGGCTATGGCTACACCTTC,CASSQKGTSIGYGYTF
TRBV11-2,15,few,NA,TRBJ2-1,TGTGCCAGCAGCCCCTCGGTAAGAACCTACAATGAGCAGTTCTTC,CASSPSVRTYNEQFF
TRBV19,14,NA,NA,TRBJ1-5,TGTGCCAGTAGCATTCAGGGGCAGGACCAGCCCCAGCATTTT,CASSIQGQDQPQHF
TRBV29-1,11,NA,NA,TRBJ2-7,TGCAGCTCTGACAGCCTTTTTGAGCAGTACTTC,CSSDSLFEQYF
TRBV30,11,NA,NA,TRBJ1-1,TGTGCCTGGAGTCCTGGGCTGGTAGCTTTCTTT,CAWSPGLVAFF
TRBV19,15,NA,TRBD1,TRBJ1-5,TGTGCCGGAGGCTCGGGACAGGGGGGCAATCAGCCCCAGCATTTT,CAGGSGQGGNQPQHF
TRBV25-1,13,NA,TRBD1,TRBJ1-1,TGTGCCAGCAGTCAGGGGGGACCCAAGGAAGCTTTCTTT,CASSQGGPKEAFF
TRBV7-9,16,NA,TRBD1,TRBJ2-4,TGTTCCAGCAGCCCGTCAGACAGGGGGGAGAGGAACATTCAGTACTTC,CSSSPSDRGERNIQYF
TRBV19,15,few,NA,TRBJ1-5,TGTGCCAGTAGTATAACACAGGGTAGCAATCAGCCCCAGCATTTT,CASSITQGSNQPQHF
TRBV6-1,15,NA,TRBD2,TRBJ2-7,TGTGCCAGCAGCGACGAATGGGCGGGGGGTTACGAGCAGTACTTC,CASSDEWAGGYEQYF
TRBV19,18,few,NA,TRBJ1-6,TGTGCCAGTAGCTACCAGTTTTCGGGAATCGGGTACAATTCACCCCTCCACTTT,CASSYQFSGIGYNSPLHF
TRBV25-1,17,NA,TRBD2,TRBJ2-1,TGTGCCAGCTCCTCGACTAGCGGGGGGCCCCGGGACAATGAGCAGTTCTTC,CASSSTSGGPRDNEQFF
TRBV30,14,NA,TRBD2,TRBJ2-5,TGTGCCTGGAGTGTACTAGCGGGCCGGGAGACCCAGTACTTC,CAWSVLAGRETQYF
TRBV30,15,NA,NA,TRBJ2-7,TGTGCCTGGAGTGTTCTTATCGAGAGCTCCTACGAGCAGTACTTC,CAWSVLIESSYEQYF
TRBV4-1,14,few,TRBD1,TRBJ1-2,TGCGCCAGCAGCCAAGTTCGGGACAGGGACTTGGGAACCTTC,CASSQVRDRDLGTF
TRBV6-6,14,NA,NA,TRBJ1-6,TGTGCCAGCAGTTACTCCCGGGGGGCATCACCCCTCCACTTT,CASSYSRGASPLHF
TRBV5-1,15,NA,TRBD1,TRBJ1-2,TGCGCCAGCAGCTCCACCGGGACAGGTGACTATGGCTACACCTTC,CASSSTGTGDYGYTF
TRBV5-4,15,NA,TRBD2,TRBJ2-5,TGTGCCAGCAGCTTGGTGTCGGGAGGGGCAGAGACCCAGTACTTC,CASSLVSGGAETQYF
TRBV30,13,NA,NA,TRBJ2-1,TGTGCCTGGACCAGGGTGTCCTACAATGAGCAGTTCTTC,CAWTRVSYNEQFF
TRBV12-5,16,NA,NA,TRBJ2-2,TGTGCTAGTGGTTTGGGATTAGCACTGAACACCGGGGAGCTGTTTTTT,CASGLGLALNTGELFF
TRBV10-3,19,NA,NA,TRBJ2-5,TGTGCCATCACTTCGCTCTTCTATGGTGACAGGGAGGTATGGGAGACCCAGTACTTC,CAITSLFYGDREVWETQYF
TRBV29-1,15,NA,NA,TRBJ1-1,TGCAGCGTTGAAGATTCAGGGAAGGGTGGAACTGAAGCTTTCTTT,CSVEDSGKGGTEAFF
TRBV19,15,NA,NA,TRBJ2-3,TGTGCCAGTAGTGTCTCTAGCGCCAGCACAGATACGCAGTATTTT,CASSVSSASTDTQYF
TRBV7-2,14,NA,NA,TRBJ1-2,TGTGCCAGCAGCTTAAATGAGGGCAAGTATGGCTACACCTTC,CASSLNEGKYGYTF
TRBV11-2,14,NA,TRBD1,TRBJ1-2,TGTGCCAGCAGCTTTAGTACAGGGGATTATGGCTACACCTTC,CASSFSTGDYGYTF
TRBV19,14,few,NA,TRBJ1-2,TGTGCCAGTAGGGGAACAGGACCGTGGCATGGCTACACCTTC,CASRGTGPWHGYTF
TRBV7-2,14,NA,TRBD1,TRBJ2-7,TGTGCCAGCAGCTACTGGACAGGGAATTACGAGCAGTACTTC,CASSYWTGNYEQYF
TRBV30,18,NA,TRBD2,TRBJ2-3,TGTGCCTGGAACGGGGAAGGGACTAGCGGGGGGCAGACAGATACGCAGTATTTT,CAWNGEGTSGGQTDTQYF
TRBV19,12,NA,NA,TRBJ1-1,TGTGCCAGTAGTATTGGGACACTTGAAGCTTTCTTT,CASSIGTLEAFF
TRBV5-1,16,NA,TRBD2,TRBJ2-7,TGCGCCAGCAGCACTTCTAGCGGGGGGAGCTCCTACGAGCAGTACTTC,CASSTSSGGSSYEQYF
TRBV19,14,NA,TRBD2,TRBJ2-4,TGTGCCAGTAGTAGCGGGGGGGCCAAAAACATTCAGTACTTC,CASSSGGAKNIQYF
TRBV15,14,NA,NA,TRBJ2-1,TGTGCCACCAGCAGTCGGACAGTTTACAATGAGCAGTTCTTC,CATSSRTVYNEQFF
TRBV4-1,15,few,TRBD1,TRBJ1-1,TGCGCCAGCAGCCAAACGACAGGGGATCTAACTGAAGCTTTCTTT,CASSQTTGDLTEAFF
TRBV5-1,13,NA,NA,TRBJ2-5,TGCGCCAGCAGCAACTCCTTCCAAGAGACCCAGTACTTC,CASSNSFQETQYF
TRBV19,14,NA,NA,TRBJ1-4,TGTGCCAGTAGTGTCGGGGGGCTGGATGAAAAACTGTTTTTT,CASSVGGLDEKLFF
TRBV30,16,NA,TRBD2,TRBJ2-2,TGTGCCTGGAGTGTACAAGCGGGGGGGAACACCGGGGAGCTGTTTTTT,CAWSVQAGGNTGELFF
TRBV5-6,16,NA,NA,TRBJ2-2,TGTGCCAGCAGCTGGCTCCTTTTCGCGAACACCGGGGAGCTGTTTTTT,CASSWLLFANTGELFF
TRBV5-4,15,NA,TRBD1,TRBJ1-2,TGTGCCAGCAGCTTGGTATCAGGGGGTTCGGGTGGCTACACCTTC,CASSLVSGGSGGYTF
TRBV2,15,NA,TRBD1,TRBJ2-1,TGTGCCAGCAGACTGACAGGGGAAGCCTACAATGAGCAGTTCTTC,CASRLTGEAYNEQFF
TRBV19,18,NA,TRBD1,TRBJ1-6,TGTGCCAGTACCCGGACAGGGCCCTACTTCTCCTATAATTCACCCCTCCACTTT,CASTRTGPYFSYNSPLHF
TRBV11-3,13,NA,NA,TRBJ1-2,TGTGCCAGCAGCTTAGCCCGGGAGGGCGGCTACACCTTC,CASSLAREGGYTF
TRBV5-1,16,NA,NA,TRBJ1-1,TGCGCCAGCAGCTTCTCCTATACAGGGAGGGGAGCTGAAGCTTTCTTT,CASSFSYTGRGAEAFF
TRBV15,16,NA,TRBD1,TRBJ1-2,TGTGCCACCAGCACCACCGCAGGGGGCAGGGACTATGGCTACACCTTC,CATSTTAGGRDYGYTF
TRBV7-6,13,NA,TRBD1,TRBJ1-2,TGTGCCAGCAGCCCGGACAGGGGACACGGCTACACCTTC,CASSPDRGHGYTF
TRBV30,11,NA,NA,TRBJ1-2,TGTGCCTGGAGTTTGGGAGCTGGCTACACCTTC,CAWSLGAGYTF